A single sample is the source of the 12 T cell receptor beta chains below, sequenced in a study. In TCRdb, the 5' RACE reads were re-called with MiXCR into one record per CDR3 protein. The sample has some 8,300 distinct CDR3 sequences; 45% to 70% are singletons. Tregs were sorted as CD4+CD25+CD127-/low cells. Material for sequencing was Tregs sorted from a lymph node. Receptors originate from a female donor with breast cancer.

Remarks on this clonotype: Its ends do not fully match the called genes, so a read error is possible. The chain combines TRBV6-2 or TRBV6-3 with TRBJ2-2; 7 positions agree with TRBD2. Germline V CDR1 and CDR2: MNHEY, SVGEGT. The CDR3 runs 15 residues. CDR3 amino acids: CAGSYGGTLTGELFF. The CDR3, as DNA: TGTGCCGGCAGTTACGGGGGGACCCTCACCGGGGAGCTGTTTTTT.

This sequence joins TRBV12-3 or TRBV12-4 and TRBJ2-1; a possible D gene is TRBD2 (6 bases). V lost 8 bases, J lost 6 bases, and 14 bases lay in between. This CDR3 is 13 amino acids long. The CDR3 sequence is CASGILAINEQFF. The CDR3 DNA follows: TGTGCCAGCGGGATACTAGCAATCAATGAGCAGTTCTTC.

The chain links TRBV15 to TRBJ2-1; possibly TRBD1 for D (6 bases). The CDR3 contains 15 residues. V lost 5 bases to trimming and J lost 3 bases, with 14 bases between them. Germline CDR1 reads LNHNV; CDR2 reads YYDKDF (reference sequence). In nucleotides, the CDR3 is TGTGCCACCAGCGGACCGGGACAACTCTACAATGAGCAGTTCTTC. Amino acid sequence: CATSGPGQLYNEQFF.

As for this clonotype: This may arise from a read error, as a much more abundant clone is one base away. The genes are TRBV7-6 and TRBJ1-1, with D uncertain. The CDR3 is 13 residues long. Germline CDR1 SGHVS, CDR2 FNYEAQ. The CDR3 region is CARSLGSNTEAFF. CDR3 sequence (DNA): TGTGCCAGAAGCTTAGGCAGTAACACTGAAGCTTTCTTT.

This clonotype was found a few times. The V call is TRBV6-2 or TRBV6-3, the J call TRBJ1-1; TRBD1 aligns across 7 bases. The CDR3 runs to 13 residues. The trim removed 6 bases at V and 6 bases at J, leaving 7 bases unmatched. The germline V gene has CDR1 MNHEY and CDR2 SVGEGT. CDR3 in amino acids: CASRRQGTAEAFF. The CDR3 nucleotides read TGTGCCAGCAGACGCCAGGGGACAGCTGAAGCTTTCTTT.

V is TRBV20-1 and J is TRBJ1-1; weak D call: TRBD1 (6 bases). Looked up from germline, CDR1 is DFQATT and CDR2 is SNEGSKA (reference sequence). The CDR3 runs to 13 residues. V shed 2 bases and J shed 4 bases, with 11 bases lying between them. CDR3 loop: CSARQGWSTEAFF. In nucleotides, the CDR3 is TGCAGTGCTAGACAGGGGTGGAGCACTGAAGCTTTCTTT.

This clonotype appeared a few times. The V and J genes are TRBV6-2 or TRBV6-3 and TRBJ2-1, with TRBD2 matching 13 bases. V shed 7 bases and J 9 bases; nucleotides not matched to a gene: 9. CDR1 is MNHEY, CDR2 SVGEGT, per germline. The CDR3 runs to 15 residues. Written as DNA, the CDR3 is TGTGCCAGCAACCCCGGACTAGCGGGAGTTAGTGAGCAGTTCTTC. Translated, it gives CASNPGLAGVSEQFF.

The chain has TRBV4-3 and TRBJ2-3; D not certain. This CDR3 is 15 amino acids long. Germline CDR1 LGHNA, CDR2 YSLEER. V was pared by 0 bases and J by 4 bases, with 11 bases between. The CDR3 bases are TGCGCCAGCAGCCAAGATTTACCGACCCCAGATACGCAGTATTTT. Translated: CASSQDLPTPDTQYF.

This chain uses TRBV6-2 or TRBV6-3 with TRBJ1-5; a possible D gene is TRBD1 (5 bases). Germline V lookup: CDR1 MNHEY, CDR2 SVGEGT. The CDR3 extends over 13 amino acids. V was shortened by 3 bases and J by 9 bases, with 12 bases between the two germline ends. DNA of the CDR3: TGTGCCAGCAGTTATGAGCCCAGGGCGCCCCAGCATTTT. Protein sequence: CASSYEPRAPQHF.

The V gene is TRBV4-1, the J gene TRBJ2-2; perhaps D is TRBD1 or TRBD2 (5 bases each). V dropped 9 bases and J dropped 1 base, with 18 bases sitting between them. Looked up from germline, CDR1 is MGHRA and CDR2 is YSYEKL. This CDR3 spans 16 amino acids. CDR3 region: CASRTPGPLNTGELFF. The CDR3, as DNA: TGCGCCAGTCGTACACCGGGACCCTTGAACACCGGGGAGCTGTTTTTT.

V and J are TRBV20-1 and TRBJ1-4, with a possible D match to TRBD1 (5 bases). Between the trimmed V and J ends, which lost 0 bases and 3 bases, there was a span of 11 bases. The CDR3 runs 15 residues. Per the germline V gene, CDR1 is DFQATT and CDR2 is SNEGSKA (reference sequence). The DNA of the CDR3 is TGCAGTGCTAGAGATTTTAGGGGCCCTAATGAAAAACTGTTTTTT. This translates into CSARDFRGPNEKLFF.

Judged by abundance, this clonotype is medium-sized. The rearrangement uses TRBV11-2 and TRBJ2-2, with a weak D call TRBD2 (5 bases). Germline lookup yields CDR1 SGHAT and CDR2 FQNNGV. This CDR3 is built from 16 residues. The V and J ends lost 8 bases and 1 base respectively, with 17 bases between them. In DNA, the CDR3 is TGTGCCAGCCCCCCAGCGGCACCATGGAACACCGGGGAGCTGTTTTTT. Translation: CASPPAAPWNTGELFF.